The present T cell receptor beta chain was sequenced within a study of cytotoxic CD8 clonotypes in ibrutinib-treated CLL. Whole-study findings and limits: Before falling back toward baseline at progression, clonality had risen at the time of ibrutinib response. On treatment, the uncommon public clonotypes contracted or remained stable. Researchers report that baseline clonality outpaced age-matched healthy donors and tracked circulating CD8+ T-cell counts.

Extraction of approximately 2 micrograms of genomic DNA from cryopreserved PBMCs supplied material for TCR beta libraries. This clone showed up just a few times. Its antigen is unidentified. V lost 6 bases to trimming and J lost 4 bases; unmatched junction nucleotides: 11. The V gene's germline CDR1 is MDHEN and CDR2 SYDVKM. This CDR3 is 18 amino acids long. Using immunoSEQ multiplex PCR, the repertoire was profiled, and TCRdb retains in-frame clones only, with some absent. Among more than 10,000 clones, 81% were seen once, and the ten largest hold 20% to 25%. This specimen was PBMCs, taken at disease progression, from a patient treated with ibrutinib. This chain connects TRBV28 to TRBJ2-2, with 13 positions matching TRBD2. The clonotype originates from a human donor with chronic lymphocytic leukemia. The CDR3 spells CASRPGTSGIGGTGELFF. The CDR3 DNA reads TGTGCCAGCAGGCCCGGGACTAGCGGGATAGGGGGCACCGGGGAGCTGTTTTTT.